The 24 T cell receptor beta chains given below trace back to one sample, sequenced in a study of shared clonotypes between healthy human individuals (TCRdb year 2020). Libraries were prepared through the immunoSEQ multiplex PCR assay. As stored in TCRdb, this immuneACCESS dataset retains in-frame rearrangements with V and J assigned. A fraction of the clones does not appear; measured against another copy, unresolved V genes explain less than half of the discrepancy, and the remainder lacks a known reason. The sample table contains about 2.3 million clones; only one count was recorded for over 90% of them. 0.3% to 0.4% of the sample goes to the ten largest clones. Specimen: naive CD4+ T cells from PBMCs. The cell subset or site tag for this specimen amounts to: CD45RA+ positively selected. The source of these receptors is a man between 18 and 35 years old in good health. Some clones in this sample may be carry-over from other donors' samples.

The chain joins TRBV4-1 to TRBJ2-7, with 8 bases fitting TRBD2. Germline V gene lookup returns CDR1 MGHRA and CDR2 YSYEKL. The CDR3 consists of 16 residues. V shed 0 bases and J 1 base; nucleotides not matched to a gene: 5. CDR3 loop: CASSQDPRGGSYEQYF. The CDR3 DNA reads as TGCGCCAGCAGCCAAGATCCCCGCGGGGGGTCCTACGAGCAGTACTTC.

This chain links TRBV9 with TRBJ2-1; the match to TRBD2 covers 10 bases. CDR1 is SGDLS, CDR2 YYNGEE, per germline. CDR3 length: 15 amino acids. Trimming removed 4 bases from V and 8 bases from J; junction bases left unmatched: 9. CDR3 amino acids: CASSTSGIPVDEQFF. DNA of the CDR3: TGTGCCAGCAGCACTAGCGGGATTCCTGTAGATGAGCAGTTCTTC.

The chain carries TRBV28 and TRBJ2-7; D gene ambiguous. The CDR3 loop spans 17 amino acids. V lost 3 bases to trimming and J lost 1 base, with 19 bases between them. Germline loops: CDR1 MDHEN, CDR2 SYDVKM. For the CDR3, the DNA is TGTGCCAGCAGTTTGGATGGTTTAGGTTCGTCTTCCTACGAGCAGTACTTC. Translated: CASSLDGLGSSSYEQYF.

This clone has just one count. The chain carries TRBV2 and TRBJ2-2; D is uncertain. The V gene's germline CDR1 is SNHLY and CDR2 FYNNEI. The V end lost 3 bases, the J end lost 4 bases, and 3 bases lay between the germline ends. CDR3 length: 12 amino acids. In nucleotides, the CDR3 is TGTGCCAGCAGTGACAGCACCGGGGAGCTGTTTTTT. Its translation: CASSDSTGELFF.

This sequence joins TRBV19 and TRBJ1-2; D not resolved. The length of the CDR3 is 13 residues. V was trimmed by 5 bases and J by 4 bases, leaving 11 bases between them. CDR1 is LNHDA, CDR2 SQIVND, per germline (reference sequence). The CDR3 spells CASSDGNIYGYTF. The DNA of the CDR3 is TGTGCCAGTAGTGACGGGAACATCTATGGCTACACCTTC.

The CDR3 coding sequence is TGTGCCAGCAGCGTACACGACAGTACTGAAGCTTTCTTT. This codes for CASSVHDSTEAFF. J is TRBJ1-1 and V is TRBV9; D is possibly TRBD1 (5 bases). V was shortened by 1 base and J by 5 bases, with 9 bases between the two germline ends. This CDR3 comprises 13 residues. Germline loops: CDR1 SGDLS, CDR2 YYNGEE.

As to this clone: Other DNA variants within this sample encode the same CDR3. The chain couples TRBV29-1 to TRBJ1-1, with D tentatively TRBD1 (5 bases). Between the trimmed V and J ends, which lost 6 bases and 0 bases, there was a span of 11 bases. CDR1 SQVTM and CDR2 ANQGSEA come from the germline V gene. This CDR3 is 13 amino acids long. The CDR3 DNA reads as TGCAGCGTGAGAGGGGTGATGAACACTGAAGCTTTCTTT. Translating it yields CSVRGVMNTEAFF.

This chain connects TRBV28 to TRBJ2-7; either TRBD1 or TRBD2 may supply D (5 bases each). CDR3 length equals 14 residues. Between the trimmed V and J ends, which lost 5 bases and 6 bases, there was a span of 17 bases. Looked up from germline, CDR1 is MDHEN and CDR2 is SYDVKM. The CDR3 protein is CASSPSPGTREQYF. The CDR3 region has the DNA TGTGCCAGCAGTCCAAGCCCCGGGACGCGCGAGCAGTACTTC. Combining the CDR3 with reference TRBV28 and TRBJ2-7 gives the whole variable domain DVKVTQSSRYLVKRTGEKVFLECVQDMDHENMFWYRQDPGLGLRLIYFSYDVKMKEKGDIPEGYSVSREKKERFSLILESASTNQTSMYLCASSPSPGTREQYFGPGTRLTVT.

CDR3 sequence reads: CASSFAGTAGNTIYF. The CDR3 region has the DNA TGTGCCAGCAGCTTCGCCGGGACAGCTGGAAACACCATATATTTT. This chain connects TRBV14 to TRBJ1-3; 7 bases align to TRBD1. CDR3 length: 15 residues. Looked up from germline, CDR1 is SGHDN and CDR2 is FVKESK. The ends lost 5 bases at V and 2 bases at J; junction bases unmatched: 6.

This clone was observed a few times. The chain has TRBV18 and TRBJ1-3; no firm D call. V lost 1 base and J 4 bases, leaving 11 bases between the germline ends. The CDR3 covers 15 residues. Germline V gene lookup returns CDR1 KGHSH and CDR2 LQKENI. As DNA, the CDR3 is TGTGCCAGCTCACCACAGGGTGGGCTCGGAAACACCATATATTTT. This encodes CASSPQGGLGNTIYF.

The V gene is TRBV28, the J gene TRBJ2-2; D is tentatively TRBD1 or TRBD2 (5 bases each). The ends were cut back, 10 bases at V and 1 base at J, with 13 bases in the middle. This CDR3 is built from 14 residues. CDR1 and CDR2 (germline): MDHEN, SYDVKM. Here the CDR3 reads CAIPERGNTGELFF. The DNA for the CDR3 is TGTGCCATCCCTGAGAGGGGGAACACCGGGGAGCTGTTTTTT.

CDR3 in DNA: TGTGCCAGCAGCGAACAAGGGGACAGTTACAATGAGCAGTTCTTC. Its translation is CASSEQGDSYNEQFF. The rearrangement uses TRBV11-2 and TRBJ2-1, with TRBD1 identical over 7 bases. Germline CDR1 is SGHAT and CDR2 is FQNNGV. V lost 5 bases, J lost 4 bases, and 8 bases stayed unmatched. The CDR3 has 15 amino acids. The full variable domain, in which reference TRBV11-2 and TRBJ2-1 provide the parts outside the CDR3, is EAGVAQSPRYKIIEKRQSVAFWCNPISGHATLYWYQQILGQGPKLLIQFQNNGVVDDSQLPKDRFSAERLKGVDSTLKIQPAKLEDSAVYLCASSEQGDSYNEQFFGPGTRLTVL.

The J gene is TRBJ2-7, the V gene TRBV28; D is undetermined. Germline V lookup: CDR1 MDHEN, CDR2 SYDVKM. CDR3 length: 11 amino acids. V lost 5 bases and J lost 8, with 10 bases in between. The CDR3 sequence: CASSPLGQQYF. The CDR3 DNA reads as TGTGCCAGCAGTCCTCTGGGTCAGCAGTACTTC.

As concerns this clone: Other nucleotide sequences from this sample produce the same CDR3. The rearrangement links TRBV7-2 to TRBJ2-2; 10 bases map to TRBD2. The junction had 2 bases not matched to a gene; V was cut back by 1 base and J by 6 bases. Per germline, CDR1 SGHTA and CDR2 FQGNSA. The length of the CDR3 is 15 residues. The DNA for the CDR3 is TGTGCCAGCAGCTTAGTGCTAGCGGGAGCCGGGGAGCTGTTTTTT. Encoded protein: CASSLVLAGAGELFF.

The chain is built from TRBV5-6 and TRBJ2-1, with TRBD2 matching 13 bases. Germline lookup yields CDR1 SGHDT and CDR2 YYEEEE. Trimming removed 0 bases from V and 12 bases from J; junction bases left unmatched: 6. The CDR3 is 15 amino acids. The CDR3 protein is CASSLGLAGGDRQFF. DNA for the CDR3: TGTGCCAGCAGCTTGGGACTAGCGGGAGGAGATCGGCAGTTCTTC.

The chain recombines TRBV29-1 with TRBJ2-7, with 10 nucleotides matching TRBD2. From germline, CDR1 is SQVTM and CDR2 ANQGSEA. The CDR3 is 18 residues long. J lost 5 bases, V lost 4 bases, and 20 bases had no gene match. CDR3 region: CSVVPVGRAAAGGHEQYF. CDR3 DNA: TGCAGCGTTGTCCCGGTGGGGAGGGCGGCAGCGGGAGGGCACGAGCAGTACTTC.

The rearrangement joins TRBV9 to TRBJ2-5; 14 nucleotides match TRBD2. V was clipped by 4 bases and J by 2 bases; unmatched bases: 4. The CDR3 length is 16 residues. From germline, CDR1 is SGDLS and CDR2 YYNGEE. Here the CDR3 DNA reads TGTGCCAGCAGCCTAAGACTAGCGGGAGGGCAAGAGACCCAGTACTTC. Its protein product is CASSLRLAGGQETQYF.

With respect to this clone: Other nucleotide sequences in the sample specify the same CDR3. The chain carries TRBV30 and TRBJ1-2; D ambiguous. The CDR3 runs to 13 residues. Trimming took 1 base from V and 0 from J, leaving 6 bases between them. Germline V gene lookup returns CDR1 GTSNPN and CDR2 SVGIG (reference sequence). The CDR3: CAWSEEANYGYTF. DNA of the CDR3: TGTGCCTGGAGTGAGGAGGCTAACTATGGCTACACCTTC.

This chain connects TRBV6-6 to TRBJ2-2; the D gene is possibly TRBD1 (5 bases). CDR3 length equals 13 residues. The V end lost 7 bases, the J end lost 3 bases, and 9 bases lay between the germline ends. Germline V gives CDR1 MNHNY, CDR2 SVGAGI (reference sequence). CDR3 sequence (DNA): TGTGCCAGCACCTCAGGGTACACCGGGGAGCTGTTTTTT. This gives the protein CASTSGYTGELFF.

The gene calls are TRBV5-1 and TRBJ1-1, with a weak D call TRBD1 (5 bases). The CDR3 is 17 amino acids. V lost 3 bases, J lost 0 bases, and 18 bases lay in between. Germline V CDR1 and CDR2: SGHRS, YFSETQ. The CDR3 here is CASSSLGGGALNTEAFF. The CDR3 DNA is TGCGCCAGCAGCTCCCTGGGGGGAGGAGCCTTGAACACTGAAGCTTTCTTT.

The V and J genes are TRBV7-3 and TRBJ2-5, with D unclear. V lost 4 bases and J 1 base, leaving 7 bases between the germline ends. The V gene's germline CDR1 is SGHTA and CDR2 FQGTGA. This CDR3 has 13 amino acids. For the CDR3, the DNA is TGTGCCAGCAGCTCGCGGCCCCAAGAGACCCAGTACTTC. Residues: CASSSRPQETQYF. The full variable domain, rest sourced from reference TRBV7-3 and TRBJ2-5, is GAGVSQTPSNKVTEKGKYVELRCDPISGHTALYWYRQSLGQGPEFLIYFQGTGAADDSGLPNDRFFAVRPEGSVSTLKIQRTERGDSAVYLCASSSRPQETQYFGPGTRLLVL.

The genes are TRBV5-4 and TRBJ2-7; 10 nucleotides line up with TRBD2. The germline gives CDR1 SGHNT, CDR2 YYREEE (reference sequence). Trimming cost V 5 bases and J 6 bases; bases outside gene matches: 5. CDR3 length: 13 amino acids. CDR3 region: CASRLSGRPEQYF. CDR3 DNA sequence: TGTGCCAGCAGGCTTAGCGGGAGGCCCGAGCAGTACTTC.

V is TRBV27 and J is TRBJ2-1; D is possibly TRBD2 (6 bases). Germline loops: CDR1 MNHEY, CDR2 SMNVEV (reference sequence). V lost 8 bases to trimming and J lost 2 bases, with 13 bases between them. CDR3 length: 14 amino acids. The CDR3 is CASSLAPTYNEQFF. CDR3 in DNA: TGTGCCAGCTCTCTAGCGCCTACCTACAATGAGCAGTTCTTC.

The rearrangement uses TRBV5-1 and TRBJ2-1; the D call may be TRBD1 or TRBD2 (9 bases each). The germline V gene encodes CDR1 SGHRS and CDR2 YFSETQ. CDR3 size: 17 residues. With 5 bases removed from V and 6 bases from J, the gap between germline ends came to 24 bases. The CDR3 sequence is CASRTTGGGSGSNEQFF. The CDR3 coding sequence is TGCGCCAGCAGGACGACAGGGGGTGGTAGCGGGAGCAATGAGCAGTTCTTC. The variable domain in full, with the rest retrieved from reference TRBV5-1 and TRBJ2-1, is KAGVTQTPRYLIKTRGQQVTLSCSPISGHRSVSWYQQTPGQGLQFLFEYFSETQRNKGNFPGRFSGRQFSNSRSEMNVSTLELGDSALYLCASRTTGGGSGSNEQFFGPGTRLTVL.